One TCR beta chain is described in this entry. These data originate in a study of glioma-infiltrating T cells. Using RNA template, CDR3s of TCR alpha and beta were amplified with iRepertoire arm-PCR. Using its own MiXCR run on the multiplex PCR reads, TCRdb lists one record per CDR3 protein. The table includes about 410,000 distinct CDR3 sequences, roughly two fifths detected once. Trimming removed 1 base at V and 8 bases at J, with 7 bases between. CDR1 SGHTS and CDR2 YDEGEE come from the germline V gene. The CDR3 has 12 residues. The clonotype was recovered from a human donor with low-grade glioma or glioblastoma, undergoing nonglioma brain surgery, or in good health (not recorded which). The sample consisted of glioma tissue, nonneoplastic brain tissue, or PBMCs (not recorded which). This chain connects TRBV5-8 to TRBJ2-1; no firm D call. Written as DNA, the CDR3 is TGTGCCAGCAGCTTGACGAGCTATGAGCAGTTCTTC. Encoded protein: CASSLTSYEQFF.